Below are 6 T cell receptor beta chains sequenced from a single sample in a study of blood T cell repertoires in COVID-19. This table comes from immunoSEQ multiplex PCR, and its TCRdb copy is limited to in-frame clones, with some not included. The sample consists of roughly 130,000 clones, roughly 80% of them appearing once. Input material: peripheral blood. The receptors here all came from a man in his 70s with acute or convalescent COVID-19.

The gene calls are TRBV10-3 and TRBJ1-3; D gene uncertain. The CDR3 extends over 9 amino acids. Trimming removed 11 bases from V and 9 bases from J, with 8 bases in between. The germline V gene has CDR1 ENHRY and CDR2 SYGVKD. CDR3 amino acids: CAVHSTIYF. CDR3 sequence (DNA): TGTGCCGTACATTCCACCATATATTTT.

J is TRBJ2-7 and V is TRBV28; the match to TRBD1 covers 9 bases. In germline, CDR1 is MDHEN, CDR2 SYDVKM. This CDR3 has 15 amino acids. With 6 bases clipped from V and 3 bases from J, the junction kept 9 bases outside the gene matches. The CDR3 DNA reads TGTGCCAGCAGCCCGCTGGGGACAGGGCACTACGAGCAGTACTTC. Residues: CASSPLGTGHYEQYF. Complete variable domain (other parts from reference TRBV28 and TRBJ2-7): DVKVTQSSRYLVKRTGEKVFLECVQDMDHENMFWYRQDPGLGLRLIYFSYDVKMKEKGDIPEGYSVSREKKERFSLILESASTNQTSMYLCASSPLGTGHYEQYFGPGTRLTVT.

The chain joins TRBV18 to TRBJ2-2; D may be TRBD1 (5 bases). V was clipped by 5 bases and J by 5 bases, with 12 bases between them. This CDR3 spans 14 amino acids. The germline gives CDR1 KGHSH, CDR2 LQKENI. The DNA for the CDR3 is TGTGCCAGCTCATTCTACTCAGGGACCGGGGAGCTGTTTTTT. It yields the protein CASSFYSGTGELFF.

The rearrangement uses TRBV27 and TRBJ1-1; TRBD1 agrees at 10 bases. CDR3 length equals 17 residues. Unmatched junction bases numbered 12, after V lost 3 bases and J lost 5 bases. In germline, CDR1 is MNHEY, CDR2 SMNVEV (reference sequence). CDR3 sequence (DNA): TGTGCCAGCAGTTTTCTAACAGGGACAGGGGCGACGACTGAAGCTTTCTTT. Translated: CASSFLTGTGATTEAFF.

The CDR3 DNA is TGTGCCAGCAGAGGGGGAGTGACCTACAATGAGCAGTTCTTC. This gives the protein CASRGGVTYNEQFF. V and J are TRBV28 and TRBJ2-1, with D tentatively TRBD1 (6 bases). This CDR3 is 14 amino acids long. Trimming shortened V by 6 bases and J by 2 bases, and 11 bases separated the two germline ends. The V gene's germline CDR1 is MDHEN and CDR2 SYDVKM.

This chain uses TRBV7-9 with TRBJ2-7; the match to TRBD1 covers 9 bases. CDR1 and CDR2 (germline): SEHNR, FQNEAQ (reference sequence). V lost 4 bases to trimming and J lost 3 bases; unmatched junction nucleotides: 4. The CDR3 has 14 residues. Here the CDR3 DNA reads TGTGCCAGCAGCTCGACAGGGGGGGTCTACGAGCAGTACTTC. Its protein is CASSSTGGVYEQYF.